The text below deals with one T cell receptor (beta chain). V lost 2 bases, J lost 2 bases, and 9 bases lay in between. The CDR3 totals 14 residues. From germline, CDR1 is SGDLS and CDR2 YYNGEE. Repertoires were generated with immunoSEQ multiplex PCR, while TCRdb's copy carries only in-frame clones and drops some. The sample includes roughly 200,000 clones, about 90% seen only once; the top ten take around a fifth. This entry comes from a study of blood T cell repertoires in COVID-19. Study-level information: COVID-19 samples, acute and convalescent, were from the United States, Italy and Spain.

Sequences were obtained from peripheral blood. The sequence was obtained from a man in his 60s with active or convalescent COVID-19. This chain connects TRBV9 to TRBJ2-3; maybe TRBD1 (6 bases). CDR3 in DNA: TGTGCCAGCAGCGTTGGACAGCCCACAGATACGCAGTATTTT. Its translation: CASSVGQPTDTQYF. The whole variable domain, filled in from reference TRBV9 and TRBJ2-3, reads DSGVTQTPKHLITATGQRVTLRCSPRSGDLSVYWYQQSLDQGLQFLIQYYNGEERAKGNILERFSAQQFPDLHSELNLSSLELGDSALYFCASSVGQPTDTQYFGPGTRLTVL.